This note documents a single TCR beta chain sequence. These data are taken from a study of control samples from healthy donors and cancer patients. Sequenced by immunoSEQ multiplex PCR; TCRdb stores in-frame clones only, minus some. The sample lists around 94,000 clones; about 86% were seen once. Sequenced: blood. This TCR was recovered from a woman aged 45 to 65 in good health.

The CDR3 sequence: CASSTTGTYEQYF. CDR3 DNA sequence: TGTGCCAGCAGCACGACAGGGACCTACGAGCAGTACTTC. The chain combines TRBV3-1 (or the pseudogene TRBV3-2) with TRBJ2-7; 7 bases are a match to TRBD1. The CDR3 extends over 13 amino acids. The ends lost 5 bases at V and 2 bases at J; junction bases unmatched: 3. The germline gives CDR1 LGHDT, CDR2 YNNKEL (reference sequence).